What follows is one T cell receptor (beta chain) and its context. The data derive from a study of blood T cells in healthy people across ages. Trimming removed 6 bases from V and 5 bases from J, with 13 bases in between. Germline CDR1 and CDR2: DFQATT and SNEGSKA (reference sequence). The length of the CDR3 is 12 residues. PBMCs, at least 7 million per sample, were isolated. A second PCR, run for about 6 to 11 cycles, used a sample-barcoded 5' primer plus a J-beta primer mix. Through a template-switch adaptor with 12 random nucleotides, each cDNA molecule received a tag. TCRdb ran MiXCR on the 5' RACE reads and lists one entry per CDR3 protein. The sample carries hundreds of thousands of distinct CDR3 sequences, around three fifths recorded once.

The rearrangement joins TRBV20-1 to TRBJ2-5; D uncertain. This clonotype was sampled from a man aged 55 to 70 in good health. Sequencing was performed on blood. CDR3: CSAGERIETQYF. CDR3 nucleotide sequence: TGCAGTGCCGGCGAGCGTATCGAGACCCAGTACTTC.